Reported below is one T cell receptor (beta chain). Its target is not known. With V trimmed by 8 bases and J by 2 bases, 7 bases remained unmatched. CDR3 length: 14 amino acids. Per germline, CDR1 SNHLY and CDR2 FYNNEI. This sample is drawn from a study of T cells in Graves' hyperthyroidism and ophthalmopathy. Broader study findings: The model's output predicted ophthalmopathy at a median of 6.5 months prior to onset.

Hyperthyroidism, newly diagnosed and lasting under 2 months, affected patients aged 18 to 65. Authors of the study amplified TCR beta CDR3 regions from RNA transcripts. Primed by the HTBI set, a first-round RT-PCR was run on the TCR CDR3. TCRdb recomputed calls from the multiplex PCR reads with MiXCR, one row per CDR3 protein. The sample lists approximately 590,000 distinct CDR3 sequences; 46% were seen once. The chain combines TRBV2 with TRBJ2-7, with 9 bases matching TRBD2. This clonotype originated in a woman under 30 with Graves' hyperthyroidism. The sequenced sample was peripheral blood or thyroid tissue (not recorded which). The CDR3 nucleotides read TGTGCCAGCGGGCCTTTAGCGGGAGCCTACGAGCAGTACTTC. As protein: CASGPLAGAYEQYF.